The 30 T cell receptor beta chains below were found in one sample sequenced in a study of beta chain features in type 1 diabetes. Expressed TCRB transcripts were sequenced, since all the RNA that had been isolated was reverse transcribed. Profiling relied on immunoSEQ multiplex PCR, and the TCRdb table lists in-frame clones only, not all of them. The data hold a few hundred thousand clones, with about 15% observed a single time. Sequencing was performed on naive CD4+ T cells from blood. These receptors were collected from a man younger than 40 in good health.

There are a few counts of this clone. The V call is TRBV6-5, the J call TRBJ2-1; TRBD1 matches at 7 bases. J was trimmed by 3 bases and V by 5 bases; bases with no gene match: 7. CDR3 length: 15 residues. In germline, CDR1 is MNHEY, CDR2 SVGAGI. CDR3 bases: TGTGCCAGCAGTCCAGGGGGAGAAAACTACAATGAGCAGTTCTTC. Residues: CASSPGGENYNEQFF.

CDR3 nucleotides: TGTGCCAGCAGCTTATTTACAGGCTCAAACACCGGGGAGCTGTTTTTT. Its translation is CASSLFTGSNTGELFF. The V and J genes are TRBV7-2 and TRBJ2-2, with a possible D match to TRBD1 (5 bases). Per the germline V gene, CDR1 is SGHTA and CDR2 is FQGNSA. Trimming left V 2 bases short and J 2 bases short, with 12 bases between. The length of the CDR3 is 16 residues.

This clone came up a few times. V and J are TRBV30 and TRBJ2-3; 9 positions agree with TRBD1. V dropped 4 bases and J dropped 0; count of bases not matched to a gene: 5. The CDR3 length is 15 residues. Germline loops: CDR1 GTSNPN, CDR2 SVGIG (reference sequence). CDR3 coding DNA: TGTGCCTGGACCCCGGGACAGGGAAGCACAGATACGCAGTATTTT. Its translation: CAWTPGQGSTDTQYF.

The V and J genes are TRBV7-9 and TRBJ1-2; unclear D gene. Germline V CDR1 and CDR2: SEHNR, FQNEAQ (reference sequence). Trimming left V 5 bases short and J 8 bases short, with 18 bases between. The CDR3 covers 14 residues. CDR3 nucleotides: TGTGCCAGCAGCAAAAAAGTTGACTTCGGAGGCTACACCTTC. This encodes CASSKKVDFGGYTF.

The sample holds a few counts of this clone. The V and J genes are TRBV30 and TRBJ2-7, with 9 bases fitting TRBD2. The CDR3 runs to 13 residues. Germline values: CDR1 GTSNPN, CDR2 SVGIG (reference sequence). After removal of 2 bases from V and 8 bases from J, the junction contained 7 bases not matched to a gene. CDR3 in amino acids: CAWSPGTSLKQYV. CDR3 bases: TGTGCCTGGAGTCCAGGGACTAGCTTGAAGCAGTACGTC.

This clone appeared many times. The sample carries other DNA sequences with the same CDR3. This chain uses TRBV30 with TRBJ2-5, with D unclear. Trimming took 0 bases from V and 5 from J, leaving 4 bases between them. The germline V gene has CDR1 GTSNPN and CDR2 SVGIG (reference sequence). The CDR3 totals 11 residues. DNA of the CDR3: TGTGCCTGGAGTGTACGGGAGACCCAGTACTTC. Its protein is CAWSVRETQYF.

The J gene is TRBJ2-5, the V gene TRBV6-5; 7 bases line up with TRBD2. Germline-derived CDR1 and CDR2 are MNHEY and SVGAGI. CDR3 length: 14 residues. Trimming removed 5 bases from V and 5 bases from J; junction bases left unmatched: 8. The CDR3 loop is CASSRRLAGETQYF. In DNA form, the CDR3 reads TGTGCCAGCAGTCGTCGACTAGCCGGGGAGACCCAGTACTTC.

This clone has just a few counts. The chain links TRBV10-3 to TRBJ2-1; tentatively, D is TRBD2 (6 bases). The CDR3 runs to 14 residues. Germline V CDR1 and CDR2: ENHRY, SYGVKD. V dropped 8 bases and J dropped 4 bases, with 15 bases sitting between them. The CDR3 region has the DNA TGTGCCATCTCCTCCGGGACTCTGTACAATGAGCAGTTCTTC. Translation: CAISSGTLYNEQFF.

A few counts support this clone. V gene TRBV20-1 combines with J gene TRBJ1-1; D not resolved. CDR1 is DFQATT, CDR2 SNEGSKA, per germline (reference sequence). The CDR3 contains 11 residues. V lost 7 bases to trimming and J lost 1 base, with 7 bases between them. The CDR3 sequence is CSVDSNTEAFF. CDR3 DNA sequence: TGCAGTGTCGATTCGAACACTGAAGCTTTCTTT.

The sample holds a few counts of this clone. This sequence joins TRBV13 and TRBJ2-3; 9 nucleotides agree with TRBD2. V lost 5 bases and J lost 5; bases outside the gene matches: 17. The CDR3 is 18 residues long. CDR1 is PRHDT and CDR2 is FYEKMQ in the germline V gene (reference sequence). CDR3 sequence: CASSPSFWGWREGDTQYF. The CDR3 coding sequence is TGTGCCAGCAGCCCCTCCTTCTGGGGGTGGCGGGAGGGAGATACGCAGTATTTT.

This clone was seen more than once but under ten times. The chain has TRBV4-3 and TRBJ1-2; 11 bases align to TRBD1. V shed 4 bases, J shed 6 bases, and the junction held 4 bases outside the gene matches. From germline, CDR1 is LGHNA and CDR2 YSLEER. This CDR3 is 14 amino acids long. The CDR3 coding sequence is TGCGCCAGCAGCCGTGAGGACAGGGGGCATGGCTACACCTTC. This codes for CASSREDRGHGYTF.

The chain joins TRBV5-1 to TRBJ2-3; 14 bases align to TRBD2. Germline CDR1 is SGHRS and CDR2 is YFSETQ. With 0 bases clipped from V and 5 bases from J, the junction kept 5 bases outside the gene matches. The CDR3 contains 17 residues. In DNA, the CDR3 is TGCGCCAGCAGCTTGGGACTAGCGGGAGGGCCGGGAGATACGCAGTATTTT. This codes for CASSLGLAGGPGDTQYF.

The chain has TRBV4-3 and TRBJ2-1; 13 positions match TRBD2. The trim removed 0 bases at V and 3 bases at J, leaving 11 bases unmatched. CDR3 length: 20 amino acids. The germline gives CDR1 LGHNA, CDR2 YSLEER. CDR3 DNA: TGCGCCAGCAGCCAAGATACTAGCGGGAGGGTTAGAAGCAACTACAATGAGCAGTTCTTC. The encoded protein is CASSQDTSGRVRSNYNEQFF.

As DNA, the CDR3 is TGTGCCAGCAGACACTCGGGCATGAACACTGAAGCTTTCTTT. Translation: CASRHSGMNTEAFF. The chain uses TRBV7-9 and TRBJ1-1, with D uncertain. The CDR3 has 14 residues. Trimming left V 6 bases short and J 0 bases short, with 11 bases between. CDR1 is SEHNR, CDR2 FQNEAQ, per germline (reference sequence).

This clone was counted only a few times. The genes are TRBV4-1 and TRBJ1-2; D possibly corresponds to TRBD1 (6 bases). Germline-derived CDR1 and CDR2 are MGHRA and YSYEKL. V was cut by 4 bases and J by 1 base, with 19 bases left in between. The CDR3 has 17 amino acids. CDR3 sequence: CASSLRANRVGNYGYTF. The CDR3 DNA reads TGCGCCAGCAGCCTGAGAGCGAACAGGGTCGGTAACTATGGCTACACCTTC.

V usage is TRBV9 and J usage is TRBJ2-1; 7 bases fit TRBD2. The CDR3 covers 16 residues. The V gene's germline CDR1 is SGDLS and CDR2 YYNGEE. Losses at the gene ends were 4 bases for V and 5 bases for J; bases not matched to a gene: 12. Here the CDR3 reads CASSPRAGEVHNEQFF. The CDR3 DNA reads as TGTGCCAGCAGCCCTAGGGCGGGAGAAGTGCACAATGAGCAGTTCTTC.

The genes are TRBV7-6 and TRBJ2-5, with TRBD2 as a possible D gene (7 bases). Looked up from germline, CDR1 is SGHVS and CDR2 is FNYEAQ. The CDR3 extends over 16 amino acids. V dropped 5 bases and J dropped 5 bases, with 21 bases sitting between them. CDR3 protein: CASSPRGGGIPETQYF. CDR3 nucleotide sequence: TGTGCCAGCAGCCCCAGGGGCGGGGGCATTCCGGAGACCCAGTACTTC.

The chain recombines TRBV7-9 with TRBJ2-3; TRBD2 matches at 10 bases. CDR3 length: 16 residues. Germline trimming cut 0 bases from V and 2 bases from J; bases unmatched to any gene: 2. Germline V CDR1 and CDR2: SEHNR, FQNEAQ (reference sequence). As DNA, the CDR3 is TGTGCCAGCAGCTTAGCGCTAGCGGGAGTCACAGATACGCAGTATTTT. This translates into CASSLALAGVTDTQYF.

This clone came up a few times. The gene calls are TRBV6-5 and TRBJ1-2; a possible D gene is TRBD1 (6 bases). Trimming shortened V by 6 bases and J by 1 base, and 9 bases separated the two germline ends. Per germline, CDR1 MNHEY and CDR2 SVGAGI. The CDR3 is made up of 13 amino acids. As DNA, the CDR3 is TGTGCCAGCAGCCGACAGGTTAACTATGGCTACACCTTC. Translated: CASSRQVNYGYTF.

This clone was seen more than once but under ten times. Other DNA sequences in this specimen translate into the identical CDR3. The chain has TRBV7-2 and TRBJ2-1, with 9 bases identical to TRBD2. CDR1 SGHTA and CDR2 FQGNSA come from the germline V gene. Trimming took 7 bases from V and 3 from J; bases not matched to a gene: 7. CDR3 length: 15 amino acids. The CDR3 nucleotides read TGTGCCAGCACCCCCAGCGGGGGGAGCTACAATGAGCAGTTCTTC. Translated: CASTPSGGSYNEQFF.

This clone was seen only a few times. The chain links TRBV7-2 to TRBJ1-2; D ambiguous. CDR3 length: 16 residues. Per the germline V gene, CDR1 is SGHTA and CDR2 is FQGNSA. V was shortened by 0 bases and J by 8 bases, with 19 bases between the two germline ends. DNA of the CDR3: TGTGCCAGCAGCTTAGCAGTCGCTGACCGATCGGAGGGCTACACCTTC. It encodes CASSLAVADRSEGYTF.

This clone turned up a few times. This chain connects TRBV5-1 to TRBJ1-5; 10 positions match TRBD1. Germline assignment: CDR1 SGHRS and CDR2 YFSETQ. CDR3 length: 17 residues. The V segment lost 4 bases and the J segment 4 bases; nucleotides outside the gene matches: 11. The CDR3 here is CASSPGTGASSNQPQHF. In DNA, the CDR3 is TGCGCCAGCAGCCCTGGGACAGGGGCCTCGTCTAATCAGCCCCAGCATTTT.

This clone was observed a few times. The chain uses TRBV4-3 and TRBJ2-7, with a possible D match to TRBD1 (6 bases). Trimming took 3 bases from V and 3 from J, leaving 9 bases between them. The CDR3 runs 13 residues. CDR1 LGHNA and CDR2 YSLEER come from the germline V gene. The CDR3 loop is CASSQDSCYEQYV. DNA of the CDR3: TGCGCCAGCAGCCAGGACAGCTGCTACGAGCAGTACGTC.

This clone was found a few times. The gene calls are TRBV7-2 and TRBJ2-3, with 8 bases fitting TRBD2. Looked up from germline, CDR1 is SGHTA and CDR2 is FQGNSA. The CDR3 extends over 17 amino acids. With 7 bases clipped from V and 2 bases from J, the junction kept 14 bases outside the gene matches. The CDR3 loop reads CASTLRWRGAFTDTQYF. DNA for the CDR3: TGTGCCAGCACCCTAAGGTGGCGGGGGGCCTTCACAGATACGCAGTATTTT.

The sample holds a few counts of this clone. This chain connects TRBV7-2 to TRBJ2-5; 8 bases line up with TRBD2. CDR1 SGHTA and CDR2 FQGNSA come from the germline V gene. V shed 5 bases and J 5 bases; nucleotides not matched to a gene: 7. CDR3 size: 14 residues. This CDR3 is CASSPGGTRETQYF. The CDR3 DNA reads TGTGCCAGCAGCCCGGGGGGGACTCGGGAGACCCAGTACTTC.

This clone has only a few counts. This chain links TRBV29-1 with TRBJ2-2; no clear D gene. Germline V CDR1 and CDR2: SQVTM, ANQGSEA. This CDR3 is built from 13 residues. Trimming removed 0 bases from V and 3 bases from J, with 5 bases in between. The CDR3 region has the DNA TGCAGCGTTGAAGATTGGTACACCGGGGAGCTGTTTTTT. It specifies CSVEDWYTGELFF.

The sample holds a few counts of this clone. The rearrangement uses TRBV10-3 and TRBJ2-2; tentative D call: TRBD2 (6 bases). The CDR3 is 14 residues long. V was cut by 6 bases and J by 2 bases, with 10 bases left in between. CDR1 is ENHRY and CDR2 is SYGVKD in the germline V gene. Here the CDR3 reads CAISGTSNTGELFF. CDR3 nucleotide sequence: TGTGCCATCAGCGGGACTTCTAACACCGGGGAGCTGTTTTTT.

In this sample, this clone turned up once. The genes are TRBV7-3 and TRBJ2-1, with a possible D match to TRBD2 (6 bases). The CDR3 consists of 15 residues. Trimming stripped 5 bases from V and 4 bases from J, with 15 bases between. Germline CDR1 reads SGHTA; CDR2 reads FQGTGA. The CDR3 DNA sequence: TGTGCCAGCAGCAAAACCGGGACTTCGTACAATGAGCAGTTCTTC. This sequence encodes CASSKTGTSYNEQFF.

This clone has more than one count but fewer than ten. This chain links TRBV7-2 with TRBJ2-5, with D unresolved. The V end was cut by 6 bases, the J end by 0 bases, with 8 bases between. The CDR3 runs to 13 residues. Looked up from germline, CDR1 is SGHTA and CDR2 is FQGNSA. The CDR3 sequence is CASRQRYQETQYF. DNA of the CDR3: TGTGCCAGCAGGCAGAGGTACCAAGAGACCCAGTACTTC.

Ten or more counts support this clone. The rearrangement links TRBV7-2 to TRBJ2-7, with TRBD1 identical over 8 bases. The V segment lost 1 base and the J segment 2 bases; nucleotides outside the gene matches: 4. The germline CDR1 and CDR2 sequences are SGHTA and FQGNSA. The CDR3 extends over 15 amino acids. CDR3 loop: CASSLEGQVAYEQYF. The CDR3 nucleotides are TGTGCCAGCAGCTTAGAGGGACAGGTCGCCTACGAGCAGTACTTC.